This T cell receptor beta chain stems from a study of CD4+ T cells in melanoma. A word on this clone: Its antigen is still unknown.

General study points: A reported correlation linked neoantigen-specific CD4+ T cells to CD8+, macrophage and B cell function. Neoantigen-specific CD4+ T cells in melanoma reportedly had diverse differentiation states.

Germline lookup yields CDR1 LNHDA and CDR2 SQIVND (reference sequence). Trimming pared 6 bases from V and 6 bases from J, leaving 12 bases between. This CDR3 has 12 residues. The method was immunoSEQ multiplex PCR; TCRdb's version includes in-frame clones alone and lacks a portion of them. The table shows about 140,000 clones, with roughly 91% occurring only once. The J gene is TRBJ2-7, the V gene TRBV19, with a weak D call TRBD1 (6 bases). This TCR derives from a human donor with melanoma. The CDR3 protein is CASRNRVGEQYF. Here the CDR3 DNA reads TGTGCCAGTAGGAACAGGGTGGGCGAGCAGTACTTC.